This T cell receptor beta chain appears in the sequencing data of a study of T cells in Graves' hyperthyroidism and ophthalmopathy. Study overall: Peripheral blood draws took place at initial diagnosis, ahead of any treatment.

Amplified TCR beta CDR3 regions derived from RNA transcripts. The HTBI set primed first-round TCR CDR3 RT-PCR. MiXCR was run by TCRdb on the multiplex PCR reads, yielding one entry per CDR3 protein. The table records about 380,000 distinct CDR3 sequences, roughly 18% of them present only once. Trimming cost V 4 bases and J 1 base; bases outside gene matches: 8. Per the germline V gene, CDR1 is SGHTA and CDR2 is FQGNSA. This CDR3 comprises 16 residues. General study results and limits: Among thyroid clonotypes expanded above 0.001, most also appeared in blood.

Pregnant or lactating patients were excluded, as were those with uncontrolled infection or other autoimmune disease. Isolation of PBMCs was performed on approximately 10 ml fresh peripheral blood. The table lists this clonotype with many counts. The antigen is unknown. The material sequenced was blood. The rearrangement uses TRBV7-2 and TRBJ1-2, with 8 bases identical to TRBD1. The clonotype was recovered from a man aged 18 to 29 with Graves' ophthalmopathy. CDR3 in amino acids: CASSSWDRTNNYGYTF. CDR3 bases: TGTGCCAGCAGCTCGTGGGACAGGACGAATAACTATGGCTACACCTTC.